This TCR beta chain comes out of a study of CD4 T cells in relation to SARS-CoV-2 and coronaviruses. The unexposed donors gave CD4+ T cells in 2011-2018, prior to COVID-19. The cells were cultured for roughly 11 days before CD4+ T cells were isolated. As to this clone: The antigen remains unidentified.

The CDR3 is made up of 15 amino acids. Trimming pared 0 bases from V and 1 base from J, leaving 9 bases between. Germline V gene sequence: CDR1 LGHDT, CDR2 YNNKEL (reference sequence). Assay used: immunoSEQ multiplex PCR; TCRdb lists only in-frame clones, some missing. The table shows around 23,000 clones, with around 68% occurring only once. The chain joins TRBV3-1 (or the pseudogene TRBV3-2) to TRBJ2-5; a possible D gene is TRBD2 (6 bases). The receptor was derived from a human donor in good health. The sequenced material came from CD4+ T cells from PBMCs, cultured in vitro. CDR3 residues: CASSQDGGTQETQYF. The DNA of the CDR3 is TGTGCCAGCAGCCAAGATGGGGGGACCCAAGAGACCCAGTACTTC.